Sequencing of this T cell receptor beta chain was carried out in a study of CD8 T cells in Susac syndrome. Germline V CDR1 and CDR2: MDHEN, SYDVKM. The ends were cut back, 6 bases at V and 5 bases at J, with 19 bases in the middle. The CDR3 runs to 15 residues. Random hexamers were used to reverse transcribe an amount of about 0.45 to 1 ug RNA. TCRdb passed the immunoSEQ multiplex PCR reads through MiXCR, listing each CDR3 protein once. This table holds some 180,000 distinct CDR3 sequences, about 94% found once. The TCR was taken from a human donor in good health. The chain joins TRBV28 to TRBJ2-5, with a possible D match to TRBD1 (5 bases). Sequences were obtained from CD4+ T cells from PBMCs. CDR3 coding DNA: TGTGCCAGCAGCTCCCCTCCCAAGGGGATCGAGACCCAGTACTTC. This encodes CASSSPPKGIETQYF.